Listed below are T cell receptor beta chains from one sample, sequenced in a study of blood T cell repertoires in COVID-19. The repertoire was sequenced with immunoSEQ multiplex PCR; TCRdb's copy has only in-frame clones and lacks some. The sample includes fewer than 85,000 clones, 82% of them seen just once. The material sequenced was peripheral blood. The receptors were gathered from an older woman with acute or convalescent COVID-19. Each CDR3 is given without its conserved first and last residue.

>TRBV5-8|TRBJ2-7
ASSLFWRFSYEQY
>TRBV7-9|TRBJ2-1
ASSNQGGGNEQF
>TRBV10-3|TRBJ1-5
AISAGGNQPQH
>TRBV5-1|TRBJ2-1
ASSRTPQSNNEQF
>TRBV5-4|TRBJ2-5
ASSLPDRGQETQY
>TRBV9|TRBJ1-4
ASSGRTGEKLF
>TRBV30|TRBJ1-6
AWTLGGLLH
>TRBV11-3|TRBJ2-3
ASSSGTGGTDTQY
>TRBV5-4|TRBJ2-5
ASSLAVSSGRKTQY
>TRBV6-1|TRBJ1-5
ASSGGHLNQPQH
>TRBV13|TRBJ2-1
ASSNSASSYNEQF
>TRBV18|TRBJ1-4
ASSRPDRVGEKLF
>TRBV5-6|TRBJ1-2
ASSYYSDSKGRYT
>TRBV6-5|TRBJ1-1
ASSYRRDTEAF